This T cell receptor (beta chain) derives from a study of blood T cell repertoires in COVID-19. Germline-derived CDR1 and CDR2 are SGHRS and YFSETQ. The CDR3 runs to 14 residues. The V segment lost 4 bases and the J segment 4 bases; nucleotides outside the gene matches: 3. TCRdb's table, derived via immunoSEQ multiplex PCR, lists solely in-frame clones and lacks some. The sample has about 300,000 clones; more than 75% are singletons. Material for sequencing was peripheral blood. The chain employs TRBV5-1 and TRBJ1-5, with TRBD1 matching 9 bases. This receptor was taken from a woman in her forties who had recovered from COVID-19. CDR3 residues: CASSDGQGNQPQHF. In nucleotides, the CDR3 is TGCGCCAGCAGCGACGGACAGGGGAATCAGCCCCAGCATTTT. Together with reference TRBV5-1 and TRBJ1-5, the CDR3 gives the full variable domain: KAGVTQTPRYLIKTRGQQVTLSCSPISGHRSVSWYQQTPGQGLQFLFEYFSETQRNKGNFPGRFSGRQFSNSRSEMNVSTLELGDSALYLCASSDGQGNQPQHFGDGTRLSIL.